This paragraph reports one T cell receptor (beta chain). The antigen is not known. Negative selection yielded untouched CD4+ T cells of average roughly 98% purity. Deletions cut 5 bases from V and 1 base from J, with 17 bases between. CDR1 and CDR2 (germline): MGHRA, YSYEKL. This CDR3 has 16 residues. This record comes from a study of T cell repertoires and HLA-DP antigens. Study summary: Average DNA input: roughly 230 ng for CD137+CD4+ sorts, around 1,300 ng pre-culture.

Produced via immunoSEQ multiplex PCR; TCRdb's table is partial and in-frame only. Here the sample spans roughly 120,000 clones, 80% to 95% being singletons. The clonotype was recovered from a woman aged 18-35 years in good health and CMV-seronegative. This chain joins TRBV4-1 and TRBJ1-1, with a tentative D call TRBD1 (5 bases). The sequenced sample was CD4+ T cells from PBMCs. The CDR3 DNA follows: TGCGCCAGCAGCGCGGGGCAGGGAGCAGGGAACACTGAAGCTTTCTTT. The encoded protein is CASSAGQGAGNTEAFF.